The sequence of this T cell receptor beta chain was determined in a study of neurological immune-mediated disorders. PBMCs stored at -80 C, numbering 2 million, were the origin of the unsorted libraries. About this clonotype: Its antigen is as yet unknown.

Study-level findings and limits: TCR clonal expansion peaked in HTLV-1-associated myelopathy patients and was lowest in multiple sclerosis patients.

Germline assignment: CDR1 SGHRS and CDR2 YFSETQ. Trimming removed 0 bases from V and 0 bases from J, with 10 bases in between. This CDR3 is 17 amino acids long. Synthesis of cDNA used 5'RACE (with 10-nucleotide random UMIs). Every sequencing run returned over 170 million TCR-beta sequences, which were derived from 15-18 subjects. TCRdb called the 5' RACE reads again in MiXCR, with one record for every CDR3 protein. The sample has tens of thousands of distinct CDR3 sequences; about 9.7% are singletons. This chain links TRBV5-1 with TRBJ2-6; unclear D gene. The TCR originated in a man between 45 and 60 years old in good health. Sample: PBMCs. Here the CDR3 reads CASSLGGIVSGANVLTF. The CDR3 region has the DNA TGCGCCAGCAGCTTGGGAGGTATTGTCTCTGGGGCCAACGTCCTGACTTTC.